Reported below is one T cell receptor (beta chain). This clone's antigen is unknown. Base quality data are lacking; no much larger clone is found one base away. These data are taken from a study of lymphopenia after photon versus proton radiotherapy (dated by TCRdb to about 2019). For context, the study as a whole: The study compared the immunological effects of photon versus proton radiation therapy in patients with gastrointestinal tumors who developed high-grade lymphopenia. The cohort included more than 15 patients with gastrointestinal tumors who developed lymphopenia after receiving either photon or proton therapy. The goal of the study was to describe how the two radiation modalities differ in their effects on the immune system.

The germline V gene (reference sequence) supplies CDR1 MNHEY and CDR2 SMNVEV. A distance of 8 bases separates the germline ends of V and J, which lose 2 bases and 6 bases respectively. The CDR3 has 13 amino acids, counting the end cysteine and phenylalanine. Only CDR3 DNA remains: 39 bases, in frame from the first base. Here is what the overall study found, with its caveats: Proton-treated patients stayed relatively stable during treatment, while photon-treated patients lost naive T cells and TCR diversity and gained effector/memory populations. The survival association was examined only in patients who died, and the authors described better survival with proton therapy as a possibility, not as a demonstrated result. Across the cohort, among patients who died, a greater drop in TCR diversity after the nadir was inversely correlated with overall survival time. After the lymphocyte count nadir, repertoires from photon-treated patients showed oligoclonal expansion, particularly of CD8+ Temra cells, and this expansion drove the decline in diversity.

Libraries were made using the immunoSEQ multiplex PCR assay. T cell repertoires were profiled by deep sequencing of rearranged TCR beta loci, alongside multiparametric flow cytometry. TCRdb retrieved this table from immuneACCESS and kept in-frame rearrangements only. Not all clones are present; in checked studies, unresolved V genes account for under half, and no reason is known for the remainder. This sample holds 35,000 to 45,000 clones; about four fifths were observed only once. Jointly, the top ten make up 20% to 25% of the sample. This sequence originates from a woman in her sixties or seventies with pancreatic cancer. The chain couples TRBV27 to TRBJ1-5; the D gene is not confidently resolved. Material: peripheral blood, obtained from a patient treated with proton-based radiotherapy. The sequenced DNA is TGTGCCAGCAGTTTAGAGGGCGGTCAGCCCCAGCATTTT. Its translation is CASSLEGGQPQHF.